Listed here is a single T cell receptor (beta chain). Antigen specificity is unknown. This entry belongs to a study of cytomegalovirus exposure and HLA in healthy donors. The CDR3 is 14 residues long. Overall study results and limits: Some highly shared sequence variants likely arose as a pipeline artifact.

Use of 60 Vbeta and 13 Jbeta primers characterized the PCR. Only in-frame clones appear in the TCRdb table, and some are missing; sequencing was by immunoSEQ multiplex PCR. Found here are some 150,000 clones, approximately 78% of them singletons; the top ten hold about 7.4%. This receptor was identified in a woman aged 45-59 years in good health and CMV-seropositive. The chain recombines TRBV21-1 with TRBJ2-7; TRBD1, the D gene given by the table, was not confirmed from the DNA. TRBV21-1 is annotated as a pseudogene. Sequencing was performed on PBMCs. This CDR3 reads CASSKGQDPYEQYF. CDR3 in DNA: TGTGCCAGCAGCAAAGGACAGGATCCCTACGAGCAGTACTTC.